These T cell receptor beta chains were read from a single sample in a study of circulating and synovial CD4+ cells in juvenile arthritis. Profiling relied on immunoSEQ multiplex PCR, and the TCRdb table lists in-frame clones only, not all of them. In the table there are about 34,000 clones, nearly 97% of which are singletons. The sequencing sample was made of CD4+ T cells from blood. The receptors were sampled from a human donor with juvenile idiopathic arthritis. CDR3s include the opening cysteine and the closing phenylalanine or tryptophan. The D gene is left open where the match is weak. For some rows the clone size is stated as once, few or many, or as a class when expanded; others skip it.

d_call: NA; j_call: TRBJ1-3; cdr3_length: 20; v_call: TRBV15; clone_size: NA; cdr3_nt: TGTGCCACCAGCAGAGATGGCCCCTCCGACTTGTTTTACTCTGGAAACACCATATATTTT; cdr3_aa: CATSRDGPSDLFYSGNTIYF
d_call: NA; j_call: TRBJ1-4; cdr3_length: 14; v_call: TRBV7-8; clone_size: NA; cdr3_nt: TGTGCCAGCAGCTTAGCGCCCAGAAATGAAAAACTGTTTTTT; cdr3_aa: CASSLAPRNEKLFF
d_call: NA; j_call: TRBJ1-3; cdr3_length: 15; v_call: TRBV9; clone_size: once; cdr3_nt: TGTGCCAGCAGCGTAGTCCCTGACAGGCCAGCGACCATATATTTT; cdr3_aa: CASSVVPDRPATIYF
d_call: NA; j_call: TRBJ1-2; cdr3_length: 17; v_call: TRBV21-1; clone_size: NA; cdr3_nt: TGTGCCAGCAGCTTTGAGAAAGGGGGCCCGGGGAGATATGGCTACACCTTC; cdr3_aa: CASSFEKGGPGRYGYTF
d_call: NA; j_call: TRBJ2-2; cdr3_length: 15; v_call: TRBV6-6; clone_size: once; cdr3_nt: TGTGCCAGCAGTTTCTCGGACAGGAACACCGGGGAGCTGTTTTTT; cdr3_aa: CASSFSDRNTGELFF
d_call: TRBD1; j_call: TRBJ2-1; cdr3_length: 13; v_call: TRBV5-1; clone_size: once; cdr3_nt: TGCGCCAGCAGCTTACCGACAGGGAATGAGCAGTTCTTC; cdr3_aa: CASSLPTGNEQFF
d_call: TRBD1; j_call: TRBJ1-2; cdr3_length: 14; v_call: TRBV7-2; clone_size: NA; cdr3_nt: TGTGCCAGCAGCTCAGGACAGGGTGGCTATGGCTACACCTTC; cdr3_aa: CASSSGQGGYGYTF
d_call: TRBD2; j_call: TRBJ2-1; cdr3_length: 16; v_call: TRBV11-2; clone_size: NA; cdr3_nt: TGTGCCAGCAGCCCGACATCAGCGGGATCCTACAATGAGCAGTTCTTC; cdr3_aa: CASSPTSAGSYNEQFF
d_call: NA; j_call: TRBJ1-2; cdr3_length: 12; v_call: TRBV28; clone_size: NA; cdr3_nt: TGTGCCAGCAGCCTCCAGGGATATGGCTACACCTTC; cdr3_aa: CASSLQGYGYTF
d_call: TRBD1; j_call: TRBJ1-4; cdr3_length: 12; v_call: TRBV28; clone_size: NA; cdr3_nt: TGTGCCAGCAGTTTTACGACCGGGACAGTCCTTTTT; cdr3_aa: CASSFTTGTVLF
d_call: NA; j_call: TRBJ1-1; cdr3_length: 13; v_call: TRBV4-2; clone_size: once; cdr3_nt: TGTGCCAGCAGCCAAGAAGGGGGTGCTGAAGCTTTCTTT; cdr3_aa: CASSQEGGAEAFF
d_call: TRBD2; j_call: TRBJ2-1; cdr3_length: 13; v_call: TRBV5-1; clone_size: NA; cdr3_nt: TGCGCCAGCAGCCCTCAGCGGGGGGCTGAGCAGTTCTTC; cdr3_aa: CASSPQRGAEQFF
d_call: NA; j_call: TRBJ2-3; cdr3_length: 14; v_call: TRBV2; clone_size: NA; cdr3_nt: TGTGCCAGCAGTGAGTTCGAGGAGGTAGATACGCAGTATTTT; cdr3_aa: CASSEFEEVDTQYF
d_call: TRBD1; j_call: TRBJ2-2; cdr3_length: 16; v_call: TRBV7-2; clone_size: NA; cdr3_nt: TGTGCCAGCAGCCCTTGGGGACAGGGGGACACCGGGGAGCTGTTTTTT; cdr3_aa: CASSPWGQGDTGELFF
d_call: NA; j_call: TRBJ2-7; cdr3_length: 12; v_call: TRBV19; clone_size: NA; cdr3_nt: TGTGCCAGTAGCTCTCCAGGGGTCGAGCAGTACTTC; cdr3_aa: CASSSPGVEQYF
d_call: TRBD2; j_call: TRBJ2-3; cdr3_length: 18; v_call: TRBV10-1; clone_size: NA; cdr3_nt: TGCGCCAGCAGTGGGGGGACTAGCGGGCGTAAATCCACAGATACGCAGTATTTT; cdr3_aa: CASSGGTSGRKSTDTQYF
d_call: NA; j_call: TRBJ2-3; cdr3_length: 18; v_call: TRBV4-2; clone_size: NA; cdr3_nt: TGTGCCAGCAGCCAAGCTTCTACCGGCAGGGGCCTCACAGATACGCAGTATTTT; cdr3_aa: CASSQASTGRGLTDTQYF
d_call: TRBD2; j_call: TRBJ2-7; cdr3_length: 18; v_call: TRBV7-2; clone_size: once; cdr3_nt: TGTGCCAGCAGCTTTCGTGGTAGCGGGCGAACAACCTCCTACGAGCAGTACTTC; cdr3_aa: CASSFRGSGRTTSYEQYF
d_call: TRBD1; j_call: TRBJ2-7; cdr3_length: 15; v_call: TRBV15; clone_size: NA; cdr3_nt: TGTGCCACCAGCAGGTCCCGGGACAGCCCTTACGAGCAGTACTTC; cdr3_aa: CATSRSRDSPYEQYF
d_call: TRBD1; j_call: TRBJ2-6; cdr3_length: 15; v_call: TRBV5-4; clone_size: NA; cdr3_nt: TGTGCCAGCAGCCGTACAGGGGCTGGGGCCAACGTCCTGACTTTC; cdr3_aa: CASSRTGAGANVLTF
d_call: TRBD1; j_call: TRBJ2-7; cdr3_length: 15; v_call: TRBV19; clone_size: NA; cdr3_nt: TGTGCCAGTAGTATCTCCGGGACAGGGGGCTACGAGCAGTACTTC; cdr3_aa: CASSISGTGGYEQYF
d_call: NA; j_call: TRBJ1-2; cdr3_length: 16; v_call: TRBV19; clone_size: NA; cdr3_nt: TGTGCCAGTAGTAGCCCGCGCCAGGAATCCCCGCAAGGCTACACCTTC; cdr3_aa: CASSSPRQESPQGYTF
d_call: NA; j_call: TRBJ2-2; cdr3_length: 18; v_call: TRBV11-2; clone_size: NA; cdr3_nt: TGTGCCAGCAGTCCCGCCTGGGCCGGGACATATAACACCGGGGAGCTGTTTTTT; cdr3_aa: CASSPAWAGTYNTGELFF
d_call: TRBD1; j_call: TRBJ2-7; cdr3_length: 12; v_call: TRBV2; clone_size: NA; cdr3_nt: TGTGCCAGCAGGGAGACAGGGGGCGAGCAGTACTTC; cdr3_aa: CASRETGGEQYF
d_call: TRBD2; j_call: TRBJ2-3; cdr3_length: 15; v_call: TRBV9; clone_size: NA; cdr3_nt: TGTGCCAGCAGCGTAGACGCGGGGGGCACAGATACGCAGTATTTT; cdr3_aa: CASSVDAGGTDTQYF
d_call: NA; j_call: TRBJ1-1; cdr3_length: 13; v_call: TRBV11-3; clone_size: NA; cdr3_nt: TGTGCCAGCAGCCCCGGACAGTCCGACCTTGCTTTCTTT; cdr3_aa: CASSPGQSDLAFF
d_call: NA; j_call: TRBJ1-3; cdr3_length: 13; v_call: TRBV5-4; clone_size: NA; cdr3_nt: TGTGCCAGCAACCTTCCCGGGGGAAACACCATATATTTT; cdr3_aa: CASNLPGGNTIYF
d_call: TRBD1; j_call: TRBJ1-2; cdr3_length: 15; v_call: TRBV28; clone_size: NA; cdr3_nt: TGTGCCAGCAGTTTCTTGACAGGGACAGGCTGGGGCTACACCTTC; cdr3_aa: CASSFLTGTGWGYTF
d_call: NA; j_call: TRBJ2-2; cdr3_length: 12; v_call: TRBV29-1; clone_size: NA; cdr3_nt: TGCAGCGTTGGAGGTGGCACCGGGGAGCTGTTTTTT; cdr3_aa: CSVGGGTGELFF
d_call: NA; j_call: TRBJ2-2; cdr3_length: 15; v_call: TRBV19; clone_size: NA; cdr3_nt: TGTGCCAGTCGGCCGAATCGGGGGTTCACCGGGGAGCTGTTTTTT; cdr3_aa: CASRPNRGFTGELFF